This entry lists 11 T cell receptor beta chains sequenced from one sample in a study of cytomegalovirus exposure and HLA in healthy donors. Here immunoSEQ multiplex PCR was the method, and the copy in TCRdb shows in-frame clones only, minus some. Here the sample spans about 360,000 clones, about nine tenths being singletons. The sample was PBMCs. These receptors were collected from a young woman in good health and CMV-seronegative.

The rearrangement links TRBV2 to TRBJ2-3; weak D call: TRBD1 (5 bases). The V end lost 6 bases, the J end lost 6 bases, and 13 bases lay between the germline ends. The CDR3 is 13 amino acids. Germline CDR1 is SNHLY and CDR2 is FYNNEI. CDR3 protein: CASRDPPGDTQYF. The CDR3 DNA sequence: TGTGCCAGCAGGGACCCGCCAGGGGATACGCAGTATTTT.

The chain couples TRBV4-2 to TRBJ2-7, with TRBD2 identical over 11 bases. This CDR3 comprises 15 residues. The V gene's germline CDR1 is LGHNA and CDR2 YNFKEQ. V shed 5 bases, J shed 4 bases, and the junction held 7 bases outside the gene matches. The CDR3 is CASSKVASGGYEQYF. CDR3 DNA sequence: TGTGCCAGCAGCAAAGTGGCTAGCGGGGGGTACGAGCAGTACTTC.

The CDR3 region has the DNA TGTGCCTTGCAAAGCGGGGTTTCCTACAATGAGCAGTTCTTC. Protein: CALQSGVSYNEQFF. The chain uses TRBV28 and TRBJ2-1; TRBD2 matches 7 bases. The CDR3 spans 14 residues. Trimming at V came to 11 bases and at J to 1 base, leaving 8 bases not matched to a gene. CDR1 is MDHEN and CDR2 is SYDVKM in the germline V gene. The whole variable domain, filled in from reference TRBV28 and TRBJ2-1, reads DVKVTQSSRYLVKRTGEKVFLECVQDMDHENMFWYRQDPGLGLRLIYFSYDVKMKEKGDIPEGYSVSREKKERFSLILESASTNQTSMYLCALQSGVSYNEQFFGPGTRLTVL.

Of note for this clone: Other DNA sequences in the same sample also yield this CDR3. The V call is TRBV27, the J call TRBJ2-1; D call uncertain. The CDR3 sequence is 13 residues long. V was clipped by 3 bases and J by 3 bases, with 6 bases between them. Germline values: CDR1 MNHEY, CDR2 SMNVEV (reference sequence). The CDR3 nucleotides are TGTGCCAGCAGTTTTAGCAGCTACAATGAGCAGTTCTTC. Amino acids: CASSFSSYNEQFF.

This clone was observed a few times. CDR3 loop: CASSEFGAIPEQYF. CDR3 sequence (DNA): TGTGCCAGCAGTGAATTTGGGGCCATTCCCGAGCAGTACTTC. V and J are TRBV6-1 and TRBJ2-7; maybe TRBD1 (5 bases). This CDR3 region has 14 residues. CDR1 and CDR2 from the germline V gene are MNHNS and SASEGT. V lost 2 bases and J 6 bases, leaving 14 bases between the germline ends.

The chain has TRBV20-1 and TRBJ2-1, with D hard to call. V was clipped by 2 bases and J by 4 bases, with 3 bases between them. The CDR3 length is 11 residues. Germline assignment: CDR1 DFQATT and CDR2 SNEGSKA (reference sequence). The CDR3: CSARHYNEQFF. CDR3 nucleotide sequence: TGCAGTGCTAGACATTACAATGAGCAGTTCTTC.

CDR3 bases: TGTGCCACCAGCGCGGGGGGCCGGGAGTACACTGAAGCTTTCTTT. Protein: CATSAGGREYTEAFF. The chain links TRBV15 to TRBJ1-1, with D perhaps TRBD1 (6 bases). V was trimmed by 5 bases and J by 3 bases, leaving 16 bases between them. CDR1 is LNHNV, CDR2 YYDKDF, per germline (reference sequence). This CDR3 has 15 amino acids. The full variable domain, its missing parts supplied by reference TRBV15 and TRBJ1-1, is DAMVIQNPRYQVTQFGKPVTLSCSQTLNHNVMYWYQQKSSQAPKLLFHYYDKDFNNEADTPDNFQSRRPNTSFCFLDIRSPGLGDTAMYLCATSAGGREYTEAFFGQGTRLTVV.

The CDR3 loop is CASSYSQGAEQYF. DNA for the CDR3: TGTGCCAGCAGTTACTCACAGGGAGCTGAGCAGTACTTC. The genes are TRBV6-5 and TRBJ2-7; D possibly corresponds to TRBD1 (6 bases). This CDR3 contains 13 residues. Trimming stripped 0 bases from V and 7 bases from J, with 10 bases between. Germline CDR1 MNHEY, CDR2 SVGAGI.

The rearrangement links TRBV7-8 to TRBJ2-1; 7 bases align to TRBD2. CDR1 is SGHVS and CDR2 is FQNEAQ in the germline V gene. CDR3 length equals 15 residues. V dropped 4 bases and J dropped 2; count of bases not matched to a gene: 5. The CDR3 DNA reads as TGTGCCAGCAGCTCACGGGGGGACCCCTACAATGAGCAGTTCTTC. This translates into CASSSRGDPYNEQFF.

This clone was seen a handful of times. The chain links TRBV5-4 to TRBJ2-7, with D perhaps TRBD1 (7 bases). Germline CDR1 reads SGHNT; CDR2 reads YYREEE (reference sequence). The ends were cut back, 6 bases at V and 5 bases at J, with 15 bases in the middle. The CDR3 has 13 residues. The CDR3 protein is CASTPGGRNEQYF. The CDR3 DNA is TGTGCCAGCACCCCAGGGGGGAGGAACGAGCAGTACTTC.

V gene TRBV2 combines with J gene TRBJ1-1; TRBD1 agrees at 7 bases. Germline loops: CDR1 SNHLY, CDR2 FYNNEI. The CDR3 runs to 14 residues. Germline trimming cut 6 bases from V and 3 bases from J; bases unmatched to any gene: 7. The CDR3 loop is CASSYRGWDTEAFF. CDR3 DNA sequence: TGTGCCAGCAGCTACAGGGGATGGGACACTGAAGCTTTCTTT.